This T cell receptor beta chain was sequenced in a study of blood T cell repertoires in COVID-19. Study overall: Acute and convalescent COVID-19 samples came from the United States, Italy and Spain. Nucleic acid was either cDNA or gDNA, and it came from T cells, B-cell-depleted T cells, or PBMCs.

The CDR3 spans 16 residues. Trimming took off 7 bases at V and 7 bases at J, with 27 bases between the two ends. Per the germline V gene, CDR1 is SGHRS and CDR2 is YFSETQ. The data were produced by immunoSEQ multiplex PCR, yet TCRdb's version contains in-frame clones alone and is incomplete. The sample includes 200,000 to 250,000 clones, roughly 83% seen only once; the top ten take less than 8%. This receptor was taken from a woman between 50 and 59 years old with acute or convalescent COVID-19. The V gene is TRBV5-1, the J gene TRBJ2-7, with D perhaps TRBD1 (6 bases). The sample taken for sequencing was peripheral blood. CDR3 DNA: TGCGCCAGCCGATTACAGGGTTACGGCTTAACGACGGAGCAGTACTTC. Translation: CASRLQGYGLTTEQYF. The whole variable domain, filled in from reference TRBV5-1 and TRBJ2-7, reads KAGVTQTPRYLIKTRGQQVTLSCSPISGHRSVSWYQQTPGQGLQFLFEYFSETQRNKGNFPGRFSGRQFSNSRSEMNVSTLELGDSALYLCASRLQGYGLTTEQYFGPGTRLTVT.